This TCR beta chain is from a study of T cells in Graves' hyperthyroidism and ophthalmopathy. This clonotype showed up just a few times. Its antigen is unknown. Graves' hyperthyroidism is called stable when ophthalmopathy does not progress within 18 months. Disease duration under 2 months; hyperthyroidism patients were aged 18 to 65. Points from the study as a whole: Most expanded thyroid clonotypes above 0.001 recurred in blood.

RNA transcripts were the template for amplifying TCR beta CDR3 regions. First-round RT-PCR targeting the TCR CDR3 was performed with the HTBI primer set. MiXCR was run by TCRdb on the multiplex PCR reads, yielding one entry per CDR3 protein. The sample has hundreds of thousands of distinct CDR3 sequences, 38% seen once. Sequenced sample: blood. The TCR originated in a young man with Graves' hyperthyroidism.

The chain's CDR3 is CASSVTSGAREKLFF. The CDR3 DNA follows: TGTGCCAGCAGCGTAACCTCGGGGGCACGGGAAAAACTGTTTTTT. The chain uses TRBV7-2 and TRBJ1-4; perhaps TRBD1 as D (6 bases). Trimming took 5 bases from V and 8 from J, leaving 18 bases between them. The CDR3 consists of 15 residues. Germline CDR1 is SGHTA and CDR2 is FQGNSA. Variable domain in full (rest from reference TRBV7-2 and TRBJ1-4): GAGVSQSPSNKVTEKGKDVELRCDPISGHTALYWYRQSLGQGLEFLIYFQGNSAPDKSGLPSDRFSAERTGGSVSTLTIQRTQQEDSAVYLCASSVTSGAREKLFFGSGTQLSVL.